These T cell receptor beta chains were read from a single sample in a study of Graves' ophthalmopathy and Graves' hyperthyroidism. Via MiXCR, TCRdb re-called the multiplex PCR reads, giving one row per CDR3 protein. The table has over a million distinct CDR3 sequences, less than 45% seen once. Sequencing input: peripheral blood or thyroid tissue (not recorded which). The receptors come from an adult man with Graves' hyperthyroidism. Both conserved end residues are part of each CDR3. The D gene is left open where the match is weak. Expanded clones get a size class; other rows say once, few or many, or leave the size out.

V: TRBV7-9; J: TRBJ1-2; D: TRBD1; size: many; CDR3: CASSPDRVFGGYGYTF; DNA: TGTGCCAGCAGCCCGGACAGGGTATTTGGTGGCTATGGCTACACCTTC
V: TRBV15; J: TRBJ1-4; D: .; size: few; CDR3: CATSTRQSNEKLFF; DNA: TGTGCCACCAGCACCCGGCAGAGTAATGAAAAACTGTTTTTT
V: TRBV7-3; J: TRBJ2-5; D: TRBD1; size: many; CDR3: CASSMTGGYQETQYF; DNA: TGTGCCAGCAGCATGACAGGGGGCTATCAAGAGACCCAGTACTTC
V: TRBV7-6; J: TRBJ2-3; D: TRBD2; size: .; CDR3: CASSFAGASTDTQYF; DNA: TGTGCCAGCAGTTTTGCGGGAGCGAGCACAGATACGCAGTATTTT
V: TRBV27; J: TRBJ1-1; D: .; size: few; CDR3: CASSFKTGTEAFF; DNA: TGTGCCAGCAGTTTTAAAACGGGGACTGAAGCTTTCTTT
V: TRBV7-6; J: TRBJ2-2; D: .; size: many; CDR3: CASSATKDRTGELFF; DNA: TGTGCCAGCAGCGCGACCAAAGATCGGACCGGGGAGCTGTTTTTT
V: TRBV24-1; J: TRBJ1-4; D: TRBD1; size: many; CDR3: CATSDSNRGEKLFF; DNA: TGTGCCACCAGTGATTCGAACAGGGGTGAAAAACTGTTTTTT
V: TRBV20-1; J: TRBJ2-5; D: TRBD2; size: few; CDR3: CSASLRGRETQYF; DNA: TGCAGTGCTAGTCTCCGCGGGAGGGAGACCCAGTACTTC
V: TRBV10-3; J: TRBJ2-6; D: TRBD2; size: .; CDR3: CASSPTGGVTGANVLTF; DNA: TGTGCCAGCAGTCCGACGGGAGGGGTTACTGGGGCCAACGTCCTGACTTTC
V: TRBV19; J: TRBJ1-5; D: .; size: many; CDR3: CASSMAGGGQPQHF; DNA: TGTGCCAGTAGTATGGCTGGGGGCGGACAGCCCCAGCATTTT
V: TRBV29-1; J: TRBJ1-1; D: TRBD1; size: once; CDR3: CSVRTGTGPEAFF; DNA: TGCAGCGTCCGTACCGGGACAGGTCCTGAAGCTTTCTTT
V: TRBV25-1; J: TRBJ1-4; D: TRBD1; size: .; CDR3: CAEGAQGAGEKLFF; DNA: TGTGCCGAGGGGGCGCAGGGGGCTGGGGAAAAACTGTTTTTT
V: TRBV29-1; J: TRBJ1-5; D: .; size: .; CDR3: CSVVAVNQPQHF; DNA: TGCAGCGTTGTGGCTGTGAACCAGCCCCAGCATTTT
V: TRBV2; J: TRBJ2-7; D: .; size: .; CDR3: CASAQAPVSSYEQYF; DNA: TGTGCCAGCGCGCAGGCTCCTGTTAGCTCCTACGAGCAGTACTTC
V: TRBV13; J: TRBJ2-6; D: TRBD1; size: .; CDR3: CASSLGQGFPGANVLTF; DNA: TGTGCCAGCAGCCTCGGACAGGGGTTCCCTGGGGCCAACGTCCTGACTTTC
V: TRBV6-5; J: TRBJ1-5; D: .; size: many; CDR3: CASSYGSNQPQHF; DNA: TGCGCCAGCAGCTACGGTAGCAATCAGCCCCAGCATTTT
V: TRBV5-6; J: TRBJ1-6; D: .; size: many; CDR3: CASSLGQGASPLHF; DNA: TGTGCCAGCAGCTTGGGGCAGGGTGCTTCACCCCTCCACTTT
V: TRBV11-2; J: TRBJ2-5; D: .; size: many; CDR3: CASRKEGLQETQYF; DNA: TGTGCCAGCAGAAAAGAGGGGCTACAAGAGACCCAGTACTTC
V: TRBV20-1; J: TRBJ1-3; D: .; size: .; CDR3: CSAPLRGRNTIYF; DNA: TGCAGTGCCCCACTCCGGGGACGAAACACCATATATTTT
V: TRBV28; J: TRBJ1-2; D: .; size: few; CDR3: CASTVAANYGYTF; DNA: TGTGCCAGCACAGTGGCAGCTAACTATGGCTACACCTTC
V: TRBV7-9; J: TRBJ2-5; D: .; size: many; CDR3: CASSQGGTGSRETQYF; DNA: TGTGCCAGCAGCCAAGGTGGGACCGGGTCCAGGGAGACCCAGTACTTC
V: TRBV20-1; J: TRBJ2-7; D: .; size: many; CDR3: CSANPGLYEQYF; DNA: TGCAGTGCTAACCCGGGGCTCTACGAGCAGTACTTC
V: TRBV12-3/TRBV12-4; J: TRBJ1-6; D: .; size: many; CDR3: CASTLRRDSGSPLHF; DNA: TGTGCCAGCACCCTCCGACGGGATTCAGGTTCACCCCTCCACTTT
V: TRBV15; J: TRBJ1-2; D: TRBD1; size: .; CDR3: CATSRDGQGLDGYTF; DNA: TGTGCCACCAGCAGAGATGGACAGGGGCTCGATGGCTACACCTTC
V: TRBV7-2; J: TRBJ2-7; D: TRBD2; size: many; CDR3: CASSSGDLGLAGYTYEQYF; DNA: TGTGCCAGCAGCTCGGGGGACTTGGGACTAGCGGGGTACACCTACGAGCAGTACTTC
V: TRBV10-3; J: TRBJ1-1; D: .; size: .; CDR3: CAINVDTTYTEAFF; DNA: TGTGCCATCAACGTTGACACTACCTACACTGAAGCTTTCTTT
V: TRBV29-1; J: TRBJ1-2; D: .; size: .; CDR3: CSVEGAGGDYGYTF; DNA: TGCAGCGTTGAAGGGGCAGGTGGGGACTATGGCTACACCTTC
V: TRBV12-3/TRBV12-4; J: TRBJ2-7; D: TRBD2; size: many; CDR3: CATTPGLAGEESYEQYF; DNA: TGTGCCACCACACCGGGACTAGCGGGAGAGGAGTCCTACGAGCAGTACTTC
V: TRBV10-3; J: TRBJ2-6; D: .; size: .; CDR3: CAIWAGRGPGANVLTF; DNA: TGTGCCATCTGGGCGGGCAGGGGCCCTGGGGCCAACGTCCTGACTTTC
V: TRBV6-5; J: TRBJ1-1; D: .; size: few; CDR3: CASTRRPAGEAFF; DNA: TGTGCCAGCACCCGGCGGCCAGCAGGTGAAGCTTTCTTT
V: TRBV29-1; J: TRBJ2-3; D: .; size: .; CDR3: CSVVVVGRGDTQYF; DNA: TGCAGCGTTGTGGTTGTGGGGCGGGGAGATACGCAGTATTTT
V: TRBV11-2; J: TRBJ2-7; D: .; size: few; CDR3: CASSLVGPIIPYEQYF; DNA: TGTGCCAGCAGCTTGGTGGGACCGATAATACCCTACGAGCAGTACTTC
V: TRBV6-6; J: TRBJ1-4; D: .; size: .; CDR3: CASRNSREKLFF; DNA: TGTGCCAGCAGAAACAGTCGGGAAAAACTGTTTTTT
V: TRBV12-3/TRBV12-4; J: TRBJ2-5; D: TRBD1; size: many; CDR3: CASSFYRGTERETQYF; DNA: TGTGCCAGCAGCTTTTACAGGGGGACGGAGCGAGAGACCCAGTACTTC
V: TRBV18; J: TRBJ1-2; D: .; size: .; CDR3: CASSPPSGVYGYTF; DNA: TGTGCCAGCTCACCACCGTCAGGGGTCTATGGCTACACCTTC
V: TRBV19; J: TRBJ2-7; D: .; size: .; CDR3: CASRSFGLDSEQYF; DNA: TGTGCCAGTAGATCTTTCGGACTGGATTCGGAACAGTACTTC
V: TRBV25-1; J: TRBJ2-7; D: TRBD1; size: .; CDR3: CASSDSTGIFDEQYF; DNA: TGTGCCAGCAGTGACTCGACAGGGATTTTCGACGAGCAGTACTTC
V: TRBV15; J: TRBJ2-5; D: TRBD2; size: many; CDR3: CATSLRLADSQETQYF; DNA: TGTGCCACCAGCCTTAGACTAGCGGACTCCCAAGAGACCCAGTACTTC
V: TRBV20-1; J: TRBJ1-1; D: TRBD1; size: many; CDR3: CSARRPSGGTEAFF; DNA: TGCAGTGCTAGAAGACCCTCAGGGGGCACTGAAGCTTTCTTT
V: TRBV6-5; J: TRBJ2-7; D: TRBD1; size: few; CDR3: CATQPGTGFYEQYF; DNA: TGTGCCACCCAACCCGGGACAGGGTTTTACGAGCAGTACTTC
V: TRBV28; J: TRBJ2-5; D: TRBD1; size: .; CDR3: CASSPQGAIGETQYF; DNA: TGTGCCAGCAGCCCCCAGGGGGCCATCGGAGAGACCCAGTACTTC
V: TRBV13; J: TRBJ2-7; D: TRBD1; size: few; CDR3: CASSPLTGVGEQYF; DNA: TGTGCCAGCAGTCCCCTAACAGGGGTCGGCGAGCAGTACTTC
V: TRBV9; J: TRBJ2-5; D: TRBD2; size: many; CDR3: CASSVWGGETQYF; DNA: TGTGCCAGCAGCGTCTGGGGGGGAGAGACCCAGTACTTC
V: TRBV2; J: TRBJ1-1; D: .; size: .; CDR3: CASSLSKTMDSTVEAFF; DNA: TGTGCCAGCAGTTTATCAAAAACAATGGACAGCACGGTAGAAGCTTTCTTT
V: TRBV20-1; J: TRBJ2-5; D: .; size: many; CDR3: CSSRWQETQYF; DNA: TGCAGTTCGAGATGGCAAGAGACCCAGTACTTC
V: TRBV29-1; J: TRBJ2-5; D: .; size: .; CDR3: CSVEESWTHQETQYF; DNA: TGCAGCGTTGAAGAATCGTGGACCCACCAAGAGACCCAGTACTTC
V: TRBV19; J: TRBJ2-6; D: .; size: many; CDR3: CASSSGFSGANVLTF; DNA: TGTGCCAGTAGTAGCGGCTTCTCTGGGGCCAACGTCCTGACTTTC